This T cell receptor (beta chain) appears in the sequencing data of a study of T cell clones after liver transplantation. The study, taken as a whole, reports: Post-transplant, graft-donor-reactive CD4 TCRbeta sequences in blood dropped significantly in most of the 8 subjects.

With respect to this clone: The antigen remains undetermined.

Only in-frame clones appear in the TCRdb table, and some are missing; sequencing was by immunoSEQ multiplex PCR. The sample shows approximately 72,000 clones, roughly 90% of them seen only once. Germline values: CDR1 SGHRS, CDR2 YFSETQ. Between the trimmed V and J ends, which lost 0 bases and 4 bases, there was a span of 14 bases. This CDR3 has 15 amino acids. Sequenced here: CD4+ T cells from blood, sampled before liver transplant. This chain connects TRBV5-1 to TRBJ2-7, with D tentatively TRBD1 (6 bases). The source of this sequence is a human donor who received a liver transplant. The chain's CDR3 is CASSLAQGGGYEQYF. The CDR3 region has the DNA TGCGCCAGCAGCTTGGCACAGGGTGGAGGATACGAGCAGTACTTC.